This TCR beta chain was recorded in a study of graft-versus-host responses after intestinal transplantation (dated by TCRdb to about 2021). For context, the study as a whole: The transplants that recipients got were multivisceral, liver-intestinal, or isolated intestinal. All recipients received anti-thymocyte globulin induction followed by maintenance tacrolimus and steroids for two to four years. Bulk TCR-beta CDR3 sequencing was used to track graft-versus-host and host-versus-graft alloreactive T cell clones in the graft, circulation and bone marrow after intestinal transplantation. Alloreactive clones were identified by sequencing pre-transplant mixed lymphocyte reaction products and comparing them with unstimulated pre-transplant donor and recipient T cells. A cohort of 20 to 25 intestinal transplant recipients, including one retransplant, was enrolled, and 3 patients lacking pretransplant specimens were excluded. Donor T cell macrochimerism was defined as a peak of at least 4% donor T cells among recipient peripheral blood mononuclear cells. Samples from a few later patients were sequenced in-house on an Illumina MiSeq with MiXCR processing rather than by the commercial service. On the study overall, not on this receptor specifically: GvH clones were detected in recipient bone marrow, and some appeared earlier in ileal mucosa or blood, consistent with an intestinal mucosal origin. In patients with donor T cell macrochimerism, the allografts had high GvH to HvG T cell clonal ratios. Conclusions were limited by the relatively low number and heterogeneity of intestinal transplant patients. Early after transplant, peak levels of circulating GvH clones were associated with declines in HvG clones.

Of note for this clone: The clone's antigen remains unknown. No much larger clone is present one base from it, and per-base qualities are unavailable.

The sample's time point label is to be understood as: cells obtained before transplantation from donor or recipient. CD3+CD4+ and CD3+CD8+ populations were FACS-sorted from unstimulated pre-transplant donor and recipient cells taken from spleen or lymph nodes. Library preparation used the immunoSEQ multiplex PCR assay. For most patients, genomic DNA was isolated with the Qiagen DNeasy Blood and Tissue Kit and shipped frozen to Adaptive Biotechnologies for TCR sequencing. For most patients, high-throughput TCR-beta CDR3 sequencing of genomic DNA was performed by Adaptive Biotechnologies. The authors' analysis ran thus. TCR sequencing data were retrieved from Adaptive's ImmunoSEQ software for roughly 17 patients, whereas a few other patients were processed with MiXCR and VDJtools. To correct CD4 versus CD8 sorting errors, any sequence found in both subsets at a frequency ratio below 5:1 was removed. CDR3 nucleotide sequences shared between donor and recipient were removed because their origin could not be assigned. To be classed as alloreactive, a clone needed at least 2-fold expansion over unstimulated cells and a minimum CFSE-low frequency of 0.002% (template counts) or 0.001% (read counts). Mappable clones were those detected in sequenced pre-transplant spleen, lymph node, or MLR CFSE-low populations of the donor or recipient. The cumulative frequency of alloreactive clones was calculated as a percentage of all sequences, weighted by copy number. The clones in this table, taken by TCRdb from immuneACCESS, are in-frame only. Not every clone is retained; where verified, under half of the shortfall comes from an unresolved V gene, and the cause of the rest is unknown. That table gives V, J and clone size, and the DNA gave D and trimming. Recorded for this sample are 77,000 or so clones; approximately 94% of them occurred a single time. The top ten hold over 0.45% of the sample.

Based on the germline V gene, the CDR1 and CDR2 sequences are LGHNT and FRNRAP. V is pared back by 2 bases and J by 8 bases, with 10 bases lying between the germline termini. From the cysteine through the phenylalanine, the CDR3 covers 13 amino acids. Only the CDR3 DNA stays, 39 bases, in frame from base 1. This specimen consisted of unstimulated CD8+ T cells sorted from spleen or lymph node cells, obtained before intestinal transplant. This chain is built from TRBV12-5 and TRBJ2-1, with the D segment identity uncertain. The clonotype originates from a human donor who received an intestinal transplant. The CDR3 has the sequence CASGLSQGDEQFF. The DNA is as follows: TGTGCTAGTGGTTTGTCGCAAGGCGATGAGCAGTTCTTC.